The 17 T cell receptor beta chains reported below all come from one sample, sequenced in a study of blood T cell repertoires in COVID-19. The data were produced by immunoSEQ multiplex PCR, yet TCRdb's version contains in-frame clones alone and is incomplete. The sample comprises more than 70,000 clones, 80% to 90% of which are singletons, and less than 9.5% rests with the top ten. Source material: peripheral blood. These receptors all stem from a man in his 60s with acute or convalescent COVID-19.

CDR3 region: CASSLGTSGYNEQFF. Here the CDR3 DNA reads TGTGCCAGCAGCTTAGGGACTAGCGGGTACAATGAGCAGTTCTTC. V gene TRBV13 combines with J gene TRBJ2-1; 10 nucleotides line up with TRBD2. Germline CDR1 and CDR2: PRHDT and FYEKMQ (reference sequence). With V trimmed by 0 bases and J by 4 bases, 0 bases remained unmatched. This CDR3 is built from 15 residues.

This clone occurred once. This rearrangement joins TRBV4-2 to TRBJ2-4; 7 bases align to TRBD2. CDR1 is LGHNA and CDR2 is YNFKEQ in the germline V gene. The CDR3 sequence is 17 residues long. The junction had 7 bases not matched to a gene; V was cut back by 0 bases and J by 2 bases. This chain's CDR3 is CASSQDVAGVTKNIQYF. The CDR3 coding sequence is TGTGCCAGCAGCCAAGATGTGGCGGGAGTCACCAAAAACATTCAGTACTTC.

This clone was detected once. The genes are TRBV5-4 and TRBJ2-7; a weak D match, TRBD1 (6 bases). Germline V gene data show CDR1 as SGHNT and CDR2 as YYREEE (reference sequence). This CDR3 comprises 13 residues. V was shortened by 9 bases and J by 4 bases, with 17 bases between the two germline ends. In DNA form, the CDR3 reads TGTGCCACCATGGAACAGGGTAATTACGAGCAGTACTTC. Translation: CATMEQGNYEQYF.

The chain links TRBV7-9 to TRBJ2-3; TRBD2 matches 10 bases. The CDR3 length is 19 residues. J gave up 2 bases and V 4 bases, and 15 bases lay outside the gene matches. CDR1 and CDR2 (germline): SEHNR, FQNEAQ (reference sequence). The CDR3 spells CASSSDKTIAGGTTDTQYF. The CDR3 region has the DNA TGTGCCAGCAGCTCGGACAAAACGATAGCGGGGGGTACCACAGATACGCAGTATTTT.

V gene TRBV5-8 combines with J gene TRBJ1-1; D uncertain. With 4 bases removed from V and 0 bases from J, the gap between germline ends came to 13 bases. The length of the CDR3 is 15 residues. Germline CDR1 SGHTS, CDR2 YDEGEE. The CDR3 loop is CASSRSGRMNTEAFF. The CDR3 bases are TGTGCCAGCAGCCGATCGGGTCGTATGAACACTGAAGCTTTCTTT.

The chain links TRBV12-5 to TRBJ2-7, with TRBD1 identical over 8 bases. The J segment lost 2 bases and the V segment lost 7 bases, leaving 7 bases of the junction unmatched. The CDR3 is 14 amino acids. Germline loops: CDR1 LGHNT, CDR2 FRNRAP. CDR3: CASDQGAFPYEQYF. The CDR3 DNA reads TGTGCTAGTGATCAGGGGGCTTTCCCCTACGAGCAGTACTTC.

The chain joins TRBV19 to TRBJ2-5; a weak D match, TRBD2 (5 bases). The V and J ends lost 6 bases and 5 bases respectively, with 13 bases between them. The CDR3 runs to 13 residues. From germline, CDR1 is LNHDA and CDR2 SQIVND (reference sequence). In DNA, the CDR3 is TGTGCCAGTAGCGAGGGTTTATTGGAGACCCAGTACTTC. It encodes CASSEGLLETQYF.

V gene TRBV19 combines with J gene TRBJ2-1, with a weak D call TRBD2 (5 bases). V shed 7 bases and J shed 7 bases, with 17 bases lying between them. This CDR3 is 14 amino acids long. CDR1 and CDR2 (germline): LNHDA, SQIVND (reference sequence). The chain's CDR3 is CASTYSGILNEQFF. DNA of the CDR3: TGTGCCAGTACCTACTCCGGGATACTGAATGAGCAGTTCTTC.

This clone has only one observation. The chain employs TRBV10-3 and TRBJ2-2; a weak D match, TRBD1 (6 bases). V lost 0 bases and J 6 bases, leaving 11 bases between the germline ends. Germline V gives CDR1 ENHRY, CDR2 SYGVKD. CDR3 length: 15 residues. CDR3: CAISESLGASGELFF. The CDR3, as DNA: TGTGCCATCAGTGAGTCTTTGGGGGCCTCCGGGGAGCTGTTTTTT.

This clone was detected only once. Germline is not matched at one junction end, which may reflect a read error. The rearrangement joins TRBV19 to TRBJ2-7, with 7 bases identical to TRBD2. Germline V gene data show CDR1 as LNHDA and CDR2 as SQIVND (reference sequence). This CDR3 has 13 residues. CDR3 loop: CASSIRGDNRLDF. CDR3 in DNA: TGTGCCAGTAGTATACGGGGGGATAATCGGCTAGACTTC.

The chain combines TRBV19 with TRBJ2-2; D is perhaps TRBD1 (6 bases). From germline, CDR1 is LNHDA and CDR2 SQIVND (reference sequence). V gave up 3 bases and J gave up 2 bases, with 10 bases separating them. This CDR3 spans 15 amino acids. DNA for the CDR3: TGTGCCAGTAGTATCGGACAGACTAACACCGGGGAGCTGTTTTTT. It translates to CASSIGQTNTGELFF.

This chain uses TRBV5-6 with TRBJ1-6; D remains ambiguous. The CDR3 spans 15 residues. CDR1 is SGHDT, CDR2 YYEEEE, per germline. V was trimmed by 4 bases and J by 5 bases, leaving 13 bases between them. CDR3 nucleotide sequence: TGTGCCAGCAGCCGAAGGGAGCTCGATAATTCACCCCTCCACTTT. It specifies CASSRRELDNSPLHF.

This chain joins TRBV7-8 and TRBJ2-7; TRBD1 aligns across 9 bases. The CDR3 has 15 residues. Trimming took 7 bases from V and 3 from J; bases not matched to a gene: 10. Germline V gene sequence: CDR1 SGHVS, CDR2 FQNEAQ. CDR3: CASMGDREIVYEQYF. The DNA of the CDR3 is TGTGCCAGCATGGGGGACAGGGAAATCGTCTACGAGCAGTACTTC.

The chain couples TRBV7-2 to TRBJ1-5; tentatively, D is TRBD1 (5 bases). The CDR3 is 16 residues long. Germline-derived CDR1 and CDR2 are SGHTA and FQGNSA. V was clipped by 1 base and J by 3 bases, with 13 bases between them. CDR3 sequence: CASSLDSGGTNQPQHF. The CDR3, as DNA: TGTGCCAGCAGCTTAGACTCGGGGGGGACCAATCAGCCCCAGCATTTT.

The chain couples TRBV5-1 to TRBJ2-5; TRBD2 agrees at 9 bases. The germline V gene has CDR1 SGHRS and CDR2 YFSETQ. CDR3 size: 16 residues. V shed 0 bases and J 4 bases; nucleotides not matched to a gene: 7. This chain's CDR3 is CASSLANAGGRETQYF. The CDR3 region has the DNA TGCGCCAGCAGCTTGGCCAATGCGGGGGGGCGAGAGACCCAGTACTTC.

The chain carries TRBV24-1 and TRBJ2-3; possibly TRBD2 for D (6 bases). The V gene lost 8 bases and the J gene lost 1 base, with 18 bases spanning the gap. From germline, CDR1 is KGHDR and CDR2 SFDVKD. The CDR3 is made up of 16 amino acids. The CDR3 here is CATIPRGGRGTDTQYF. CDR3 bases: TGTGCCACCATCCCTCGCGGAGGGCGGGGCACAGATACGCAGTATTTT.

The rearrangement joins TRBV6-5 to TRBJ1-2, with D perhaps TRBD1 (6 bases). Germline CDR1 MNHEY, CDR2 SVGAGI. Trimming shortened V by 7 bases and J by 2 bases, and 17 bases separated the two germline ends. There are 15 residues in the CDR3. CDR3 in amino acids: CASTGQWIENYGYTF. The CDR3, as DNA: TGTGCCAGCACCGGACAGTGGATAGAGAACTATGGCTACACCTTC.